This T cell receptor (beta chain) was identified in a study of OX40 agonist ivuxolimab in advanced cancers. This clone was detected only a few times. This CDR3 is 11 amino acids long. The table came from immunoSEQ multiplex PCR; TCRdb's copy has only in-frame clones and leaves some out. The sample records about 48,000 clones, 65% to 85% being singletons. The sample consisted of CD4+ or CD8+ T cells sorted from blood, taken in a trial of the OX40 agonist ivuxolimab. This sequence was found in an adult with an advanced solid tumor such as melanoma, head and neck, liver or kidney cancer. The chain joins TRBV21-1 to TRBJ2-2; the D call of TRBD2 is as the table states it, not checked on the DNA. TRBV21-1 is recorded as a pseudogene. CDR3 in DNA: TGTGCCAGCAGCAAGAGGGTGGAGCTGTTTTTT. It codes for CASSKRVELFF.